This T cell receptor (beta chain) was sequenced in a study of blood T cell repertoires in COVID-19. Study at large: Material from acute and convalescent COVID-19 was sourced from the United States, Italy and Spain. PBMCs, B-cell-depleted T cells, or T cells were the source of the cDNA or gDNA that made up the material.

In the original workflow: The authors estimated nucleated cell counts from reference gene primer amplification. Produced via immunoSEQ multiplex PCR; TCRdb's table is partial and in-frame only. Clonal size and the V and J genes are those of that table, whereas D and trimming came from the DNA. The repertoire holds about 210,000 clones, around 83% seen once, with 2% to 2.5% in the top ten. The source is a man aged 35-49 years who had recovered from COVID-19. Sequencing was done on a sample of peripheral blood.

The CDR3 here is CASSIRLSRDTQYF. The CDR3 bases are TGTGCCAGTAGTATCCGTCTTTCTCGGGATACGCAGTATTTT. The genes are TRBV19 and TRBJ2-3; D remains ambiguous. Per the germline V gene, CDR1 is LNHDA and CDR2 is SQIVND (reference sequence). The V gene lost 3 bases and the J gene lost 6 bases, with 13 bases spanning the gap. The CDR3 contains 14 residues.